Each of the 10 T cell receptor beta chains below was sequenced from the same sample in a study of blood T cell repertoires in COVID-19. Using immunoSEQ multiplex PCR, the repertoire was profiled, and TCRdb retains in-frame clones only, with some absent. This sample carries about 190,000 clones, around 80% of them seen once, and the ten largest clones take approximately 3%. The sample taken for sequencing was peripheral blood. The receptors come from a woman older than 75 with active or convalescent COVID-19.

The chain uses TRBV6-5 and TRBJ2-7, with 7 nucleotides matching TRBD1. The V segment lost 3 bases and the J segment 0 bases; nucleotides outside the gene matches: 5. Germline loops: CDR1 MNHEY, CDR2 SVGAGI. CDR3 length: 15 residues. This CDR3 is CASSYSGGHSYEQYF. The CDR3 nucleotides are TGTGCCAGCAGTTATTCAGGGGGTCACTCCTACGAGCAGTACTTC.

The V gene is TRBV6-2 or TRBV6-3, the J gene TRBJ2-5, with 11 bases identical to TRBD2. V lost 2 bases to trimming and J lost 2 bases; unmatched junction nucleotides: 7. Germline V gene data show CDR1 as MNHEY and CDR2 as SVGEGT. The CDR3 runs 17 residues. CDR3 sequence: CASSYVLLAGEQETQYF. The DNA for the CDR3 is TGTGCCAGCAGTTACGTACTACTAGCGGGGGAACAAGAGACCCAGTACTTC.

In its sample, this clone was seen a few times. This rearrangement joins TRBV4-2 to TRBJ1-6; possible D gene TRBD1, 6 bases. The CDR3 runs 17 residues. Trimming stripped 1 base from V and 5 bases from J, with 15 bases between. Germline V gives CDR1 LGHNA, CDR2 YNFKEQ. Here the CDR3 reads CASSQATGTWDNSPLHF. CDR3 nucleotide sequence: TGTGCCAGCAGCCAAGCTACAGGGACATGGGATAATTCACCCCTCCACTTT.

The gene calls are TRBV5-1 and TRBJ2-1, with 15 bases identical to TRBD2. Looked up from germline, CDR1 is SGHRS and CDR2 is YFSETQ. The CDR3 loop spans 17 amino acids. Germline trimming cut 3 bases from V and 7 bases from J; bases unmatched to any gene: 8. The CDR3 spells CASSSGLAGGFGNEQFF. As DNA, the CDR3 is TGCGCCAGCAGCTCCGGACTAGCGGGGGGGTTCGGAAATGAGCAGTTCTTC.

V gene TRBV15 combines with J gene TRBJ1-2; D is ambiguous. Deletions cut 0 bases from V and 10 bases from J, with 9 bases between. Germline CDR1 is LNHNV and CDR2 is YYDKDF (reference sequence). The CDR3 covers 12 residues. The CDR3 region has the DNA TGTGCCACCAGCAGAGATCGGAGAAACTACACCTTC. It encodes CATSRDRRNYTF. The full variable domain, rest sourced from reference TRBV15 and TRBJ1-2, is DAMVIQNPRYQVTQFGKPVTLSCSQTLNHNVMYWYQQKSSQAPKLLFHYYDKDFNNEADTPDNFQSRRPNTSFCFLDIRSPGLGDTAMYLCATSRDRRNYTFGSGTRLTVV.

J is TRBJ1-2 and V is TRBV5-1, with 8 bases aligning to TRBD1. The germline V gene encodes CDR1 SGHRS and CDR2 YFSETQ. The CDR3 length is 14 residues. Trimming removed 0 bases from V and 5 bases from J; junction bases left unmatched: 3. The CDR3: CASSLGQGRYGYTF. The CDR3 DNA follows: TGCGCCAGCAGCTTGGGACAGGGGAGATATGGCTACACCTTC.

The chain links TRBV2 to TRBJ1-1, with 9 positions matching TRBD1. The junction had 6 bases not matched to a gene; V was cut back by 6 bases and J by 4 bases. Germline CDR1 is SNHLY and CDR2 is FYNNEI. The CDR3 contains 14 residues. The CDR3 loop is CASRGDRESTEAFF. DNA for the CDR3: TGTGCCAGCAGGGGGGACAGGGAGAGCACTGAAGCTTTCTTT.

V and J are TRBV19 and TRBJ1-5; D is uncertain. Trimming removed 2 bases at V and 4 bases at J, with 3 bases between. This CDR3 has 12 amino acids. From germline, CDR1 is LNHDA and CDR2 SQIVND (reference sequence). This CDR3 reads CASSIQNQPQHF. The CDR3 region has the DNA TGTGCCAGTAGTATACAGAATCAGCCCCAGCATTTT.

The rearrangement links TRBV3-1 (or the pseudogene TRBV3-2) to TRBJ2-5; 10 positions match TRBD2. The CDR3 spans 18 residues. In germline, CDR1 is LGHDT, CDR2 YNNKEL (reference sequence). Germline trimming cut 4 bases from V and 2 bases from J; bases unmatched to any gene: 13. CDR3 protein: CASSRGPQRGGKQETQYF. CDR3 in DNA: TGTGCCAGCAGCCGCGGCCCCCAGCGGGGGGGAAAGCAAGAGACCCAGTACTTC.

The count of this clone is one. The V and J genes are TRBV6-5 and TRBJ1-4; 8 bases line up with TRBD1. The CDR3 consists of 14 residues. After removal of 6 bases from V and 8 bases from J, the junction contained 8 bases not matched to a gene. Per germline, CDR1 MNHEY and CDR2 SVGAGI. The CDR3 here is CASRTGVVGEKLFF. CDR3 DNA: TGTGCCAGCAGGACAGGGGTCGTTGGAGAAAAACTGTTTTTT.